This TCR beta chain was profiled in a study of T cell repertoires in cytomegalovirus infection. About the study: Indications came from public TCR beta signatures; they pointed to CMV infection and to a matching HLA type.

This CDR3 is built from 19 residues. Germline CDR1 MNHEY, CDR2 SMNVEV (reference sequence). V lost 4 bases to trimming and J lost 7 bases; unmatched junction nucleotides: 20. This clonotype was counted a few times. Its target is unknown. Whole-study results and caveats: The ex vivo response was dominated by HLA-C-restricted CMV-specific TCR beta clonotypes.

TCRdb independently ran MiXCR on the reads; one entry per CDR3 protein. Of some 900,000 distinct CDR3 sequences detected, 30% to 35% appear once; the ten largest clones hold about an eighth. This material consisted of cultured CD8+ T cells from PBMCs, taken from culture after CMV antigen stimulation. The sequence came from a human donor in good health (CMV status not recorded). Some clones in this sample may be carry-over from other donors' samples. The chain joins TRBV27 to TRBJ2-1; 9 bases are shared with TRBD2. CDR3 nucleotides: TGTGCCAGCAGTTCCCTAGCGGTTTGGTGGCGGGGGGGCCCTAATGAGCAGTTCTTC. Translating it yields CASSSLAVWWRGGPNEQFF.